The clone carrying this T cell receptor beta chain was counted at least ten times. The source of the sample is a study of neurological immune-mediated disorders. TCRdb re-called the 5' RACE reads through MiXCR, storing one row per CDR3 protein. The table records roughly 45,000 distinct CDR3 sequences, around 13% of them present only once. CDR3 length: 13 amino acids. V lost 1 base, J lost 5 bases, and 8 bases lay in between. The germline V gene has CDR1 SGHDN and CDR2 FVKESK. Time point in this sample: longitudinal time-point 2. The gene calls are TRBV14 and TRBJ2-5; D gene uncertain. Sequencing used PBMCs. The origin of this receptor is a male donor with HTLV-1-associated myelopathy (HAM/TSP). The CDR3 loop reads CASSQALVETQYF. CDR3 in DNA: TGTGCCAGCAGCCAAGCATTGGTGGAGACCCAGTACTTC.